Included here is one TCR beta chain sequence, with context. Its matching antigen is unknown. This sample stems from a study of T cell responses to AZD1222 COVID-19 vaccine. Overall study results and limits: Donors were chiefly white British, with a greater number of females, and clonal diversity was perhaps underestimated. All repertoire sampling was performed exclusively after the peak T cell response. Unmutated variant regions are reportedly targeted by nearly half of spike-specific TCRs.

Germline CDR1 and CDR2: LNHDA and SQIVND (reference sequence). Trimming took 5 bases from V and 4 from J, leaving 11 bases between them. This CDR3 is built from 13 residues. Generated by immunoSEQ multiplex PCR, the TCRdb table keeps only in-frame clones and is missing some. The sample carries roughly 120,000 clones, approximately 90% recorded once. Second-dose intervals near 4 or 12 weeks were combined. The sample was peripheral blood, taken 28 days after the second AZD1222 dose. The rearrangement links TRBV19 to TRBJ2-5, with D perhaps TRBD1 (5 bases). The clonotype originates from an adult who received the AZD1222 COVID-19 vaccine. CDR3 coding DNA: TGTGCCAGTAGTGGTCGACAGCGAGAGACCCAGTACTTC. Its protein product is CASSGRQRETQYF.